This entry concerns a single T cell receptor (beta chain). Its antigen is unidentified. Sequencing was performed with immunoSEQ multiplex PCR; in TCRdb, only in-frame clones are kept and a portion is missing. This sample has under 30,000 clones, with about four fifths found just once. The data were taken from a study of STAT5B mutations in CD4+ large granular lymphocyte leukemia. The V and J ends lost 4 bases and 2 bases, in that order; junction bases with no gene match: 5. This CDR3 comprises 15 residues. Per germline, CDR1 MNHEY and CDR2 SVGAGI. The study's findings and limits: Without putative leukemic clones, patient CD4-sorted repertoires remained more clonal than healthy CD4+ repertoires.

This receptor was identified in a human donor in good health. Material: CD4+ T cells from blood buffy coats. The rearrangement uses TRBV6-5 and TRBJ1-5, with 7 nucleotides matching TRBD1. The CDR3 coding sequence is TGTGCCAGCAGTTCGGACAGGAGTGGCAATCAGCCCCAGCATTTT. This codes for CASSSDRSGNQPQHF.